This TCR beta chain was found in a study of blood T cells in healthy people across ages. The CDR3 runs to 13 residues. Germline V gene data show CDR1 as LNHNV and CDR2 as YYDKDF (reference sequence). The ends lost 5 bases at V and 5 bases at J; junction bases unmatched: 5. Together with a sample-barcoded 5' primer, a J-beta primer mix was included in a second PCR lasting about 7 to 11 cycles. MiXCR was run by TCRdb on the 5' RACE reads, yielding one entry per CDR3 protein. The table has some 1.8 million distinct CDR3 sequences, more than 35% seen once. This clonotype originated in a human donor in good health. The chain is built from TRBV15 and TRBJ1-2, with 7 bases identical to TRBD1. The sequenced sample was blood. The CDR3 nucleotides are TGTGCCACCAGCGGGGACAGCCCATATGGCTACACCTTC. This codes for CATSGDSPYGYTF.